What follows is one TCR beta chain and its context. This record belongs to a study of blood T cell repertoires in COVID-19. Here immunoSEQ multiplex PCR was the method, and the copy in TCRdb shows in-frame clones only, minus some. Of about 81,000 clones in the sample, roughly four fifths are singletons; the top ten hold less than 8.5%. Germline lookup yields CDR1 MNHEY and CDR2 SVGAGI. V shed 8 bases and J shed 4 bases, with 5 bases lying between them. The CDR3 has 10 residues. The sample was peripheral blood. The clonotype comes from a human donor in a cohort sampled during active COVID-19. J is TRBJ1-2 and V is TRBV6-5; D might be TRBD1 (5 bases). The CDR3 DNA reads TGTGCCAGCCAGGGCTATGGCTACACCTTC. It is translated as CASQGYGYTF.